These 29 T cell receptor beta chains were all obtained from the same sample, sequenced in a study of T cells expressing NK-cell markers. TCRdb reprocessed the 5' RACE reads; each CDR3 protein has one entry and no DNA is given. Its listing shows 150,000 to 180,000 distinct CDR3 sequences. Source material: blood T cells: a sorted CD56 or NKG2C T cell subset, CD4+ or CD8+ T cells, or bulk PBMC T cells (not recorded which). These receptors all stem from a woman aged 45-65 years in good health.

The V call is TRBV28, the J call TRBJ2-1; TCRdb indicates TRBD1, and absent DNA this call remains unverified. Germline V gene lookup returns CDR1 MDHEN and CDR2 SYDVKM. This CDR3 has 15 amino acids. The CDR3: CASSPGTGWDNEQFF.

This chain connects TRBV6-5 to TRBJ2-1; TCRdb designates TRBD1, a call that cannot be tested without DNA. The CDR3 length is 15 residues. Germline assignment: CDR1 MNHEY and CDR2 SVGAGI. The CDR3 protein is CASSPTGGTNNEQFF.

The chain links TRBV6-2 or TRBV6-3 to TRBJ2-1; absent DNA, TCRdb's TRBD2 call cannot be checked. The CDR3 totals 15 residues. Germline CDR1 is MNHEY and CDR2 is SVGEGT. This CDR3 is CASRPAGGPGNEQFF.

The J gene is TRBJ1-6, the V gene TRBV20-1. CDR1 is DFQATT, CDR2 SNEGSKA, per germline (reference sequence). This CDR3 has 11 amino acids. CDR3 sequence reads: CSATTEGMFHF.

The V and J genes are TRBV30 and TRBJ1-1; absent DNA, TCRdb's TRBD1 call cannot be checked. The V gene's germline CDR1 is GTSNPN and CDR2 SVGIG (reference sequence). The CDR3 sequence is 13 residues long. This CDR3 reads CAWSVMGANEAFF.

The CDR3 protein is CASSYSVLGGTEAFF. The chain uses TRBV6-2 or TRBV6-3 and TRBJ1-1. Germline CDR1 reads MNHEY; CDR2 reads SVGEGT. This CDR3 is 15 amino acids long.

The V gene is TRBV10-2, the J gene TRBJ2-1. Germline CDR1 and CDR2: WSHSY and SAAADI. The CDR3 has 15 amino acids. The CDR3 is CASSERGSSYNEQFF.

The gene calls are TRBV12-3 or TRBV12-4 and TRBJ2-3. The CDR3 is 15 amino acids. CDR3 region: CASTSGQTSTDTQYF.

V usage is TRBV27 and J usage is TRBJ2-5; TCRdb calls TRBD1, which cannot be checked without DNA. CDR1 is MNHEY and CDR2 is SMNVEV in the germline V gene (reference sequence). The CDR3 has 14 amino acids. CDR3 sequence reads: CASSDLGGHETQYF.

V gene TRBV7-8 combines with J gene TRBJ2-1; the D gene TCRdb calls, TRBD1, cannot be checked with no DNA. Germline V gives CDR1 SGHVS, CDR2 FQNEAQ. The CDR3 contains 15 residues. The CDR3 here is CASSLSGQGENEQFF.

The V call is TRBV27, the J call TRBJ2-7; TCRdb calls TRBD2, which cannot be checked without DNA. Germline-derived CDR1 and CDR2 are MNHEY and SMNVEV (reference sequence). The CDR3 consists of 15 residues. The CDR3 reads CASKPSGGSSYEQYF.

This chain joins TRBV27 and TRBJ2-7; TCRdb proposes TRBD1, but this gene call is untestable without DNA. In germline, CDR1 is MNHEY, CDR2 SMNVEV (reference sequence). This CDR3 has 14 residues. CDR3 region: CASSFLGTVYEQYF.

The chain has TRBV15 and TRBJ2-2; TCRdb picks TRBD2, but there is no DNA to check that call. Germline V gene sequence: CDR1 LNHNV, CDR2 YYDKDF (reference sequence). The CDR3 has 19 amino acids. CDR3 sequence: CATSRERWGLAGVTGELFF.

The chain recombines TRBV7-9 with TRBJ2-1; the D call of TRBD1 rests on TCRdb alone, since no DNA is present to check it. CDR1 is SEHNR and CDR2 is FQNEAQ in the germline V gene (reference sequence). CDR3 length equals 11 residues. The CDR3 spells CASIWGEEQFF.

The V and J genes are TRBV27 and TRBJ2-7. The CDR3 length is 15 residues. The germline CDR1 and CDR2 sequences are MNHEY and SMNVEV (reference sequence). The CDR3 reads CASSLLHLTPYEQYF.

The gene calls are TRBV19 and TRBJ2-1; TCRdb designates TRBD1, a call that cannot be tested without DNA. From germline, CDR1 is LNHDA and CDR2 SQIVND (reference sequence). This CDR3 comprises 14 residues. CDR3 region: CASKPGGGYTEQFF.

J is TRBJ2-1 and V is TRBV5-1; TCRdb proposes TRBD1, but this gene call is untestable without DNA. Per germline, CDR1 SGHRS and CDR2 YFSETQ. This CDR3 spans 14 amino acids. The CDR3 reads CASGRETGYDEQFF.

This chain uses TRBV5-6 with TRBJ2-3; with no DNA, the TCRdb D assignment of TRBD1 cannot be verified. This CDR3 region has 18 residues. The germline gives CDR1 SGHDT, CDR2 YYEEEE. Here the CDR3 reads CASSSLGHTGVLTDTQYF.

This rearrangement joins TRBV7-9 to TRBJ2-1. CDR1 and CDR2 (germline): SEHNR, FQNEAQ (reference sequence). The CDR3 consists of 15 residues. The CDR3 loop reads CASSLVQNDVGEQFF.

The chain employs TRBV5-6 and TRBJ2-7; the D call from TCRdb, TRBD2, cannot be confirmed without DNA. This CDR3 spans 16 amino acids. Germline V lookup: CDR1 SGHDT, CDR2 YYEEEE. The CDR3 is CASSGKREGWGNEQYF.

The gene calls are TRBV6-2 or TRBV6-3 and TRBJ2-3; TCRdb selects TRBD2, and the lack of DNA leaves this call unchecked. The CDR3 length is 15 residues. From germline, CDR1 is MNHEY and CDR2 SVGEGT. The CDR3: CASRPGLGGTDTQYF.

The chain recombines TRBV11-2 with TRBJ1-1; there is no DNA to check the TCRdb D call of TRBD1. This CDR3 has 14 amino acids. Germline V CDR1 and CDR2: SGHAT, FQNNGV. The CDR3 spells CASSTQGWNTEAFF. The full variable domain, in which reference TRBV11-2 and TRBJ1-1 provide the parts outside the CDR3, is EAGVAQSPRYKIIEKRQSVAFWCNPISGHATLYWYQQILGQGPKLLIQFQNNGVVDDSQLPKDRFSAERLKGVDSTLKIQPAKLEDSAVYLCASSTQGWNTEAFFGQGTRLTVV.

This CDR3 is CASSEFGNEQFF. The chain links TRBV12-3 or TRBV12-4 to TRBJ2-1. The CDR3 spans 12 residues.

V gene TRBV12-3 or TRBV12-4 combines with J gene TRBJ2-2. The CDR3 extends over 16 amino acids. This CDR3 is CASSLTRRINTGELFF.

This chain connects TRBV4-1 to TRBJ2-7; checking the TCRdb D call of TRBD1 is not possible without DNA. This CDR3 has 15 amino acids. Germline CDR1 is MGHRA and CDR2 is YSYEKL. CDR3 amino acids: CASSQAGGAPLEQYF.

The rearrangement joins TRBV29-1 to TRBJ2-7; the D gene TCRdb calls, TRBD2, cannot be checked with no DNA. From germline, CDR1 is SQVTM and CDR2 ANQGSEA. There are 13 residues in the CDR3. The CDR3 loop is CSVRGGITYEQYF.

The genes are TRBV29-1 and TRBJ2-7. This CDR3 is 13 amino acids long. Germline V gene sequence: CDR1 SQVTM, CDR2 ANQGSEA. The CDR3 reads CSVLTENSYEQYF.

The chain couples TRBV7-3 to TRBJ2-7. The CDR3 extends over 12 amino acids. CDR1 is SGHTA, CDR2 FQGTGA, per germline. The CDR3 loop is CASSLPPYEQYF.

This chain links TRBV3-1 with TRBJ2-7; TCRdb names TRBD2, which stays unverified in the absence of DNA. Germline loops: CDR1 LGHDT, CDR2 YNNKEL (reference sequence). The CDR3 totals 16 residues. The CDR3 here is CASSPGHSGYNYEQYF.